Listed here are 13 T cell receptor beta chains from one sample, sequenced in a study of blood T cell repertoires in COVID-19. The protocol was immunoSEQ multiplex PCR, while the TCRdb copy is restricted to in-frame clones and leaves out a portion. The table lists fewer than 300,000 clones, more than 75% of them singletons. Specimen: peripheral blood. The source of these receptors is a woman aged 45-65 years with acute or convalescent COVID-19.

The chain combines TRBV18 with TRBJ1-4; 8 bases align to TRBD1. The germline V gene encodes CDR1 KGHSH and CDR2 LQKENI. The J segment lost 11 bases and the V segment lost 2 bases, leaving 10 bases of the junction unmatched. The CDR3 sequence is 15 residues long. The DNA of the CDR3 is TGTGCCAGCTCACCAAATTCGGCAGGGGGCGACAAACTGTTTTTT. Residues: CASSPNSAGGDKLFF. Variable domain in full (rest from reference TRBV18 and TRBJ1-4): NAGVMQNPRHLVRRRGQEARLRCSPMKGHSHVYWYRQLPEEGLKFMVYLQKENIIDESGMPKERFSAEFPKEGPSILRIQQVVRGDSAAYFCASSPNSAGGDKLFFGSGTQLSVL.

The chain combines TRBV30 with TRBJ2-7, with 8 bases aligning to TRBD2. V lost 5 bases and J lost 1; bases outside the gene matches: 10. CDR3 size: 15 residues. Germline V CDR1 and CDR2: GTSNPN, SVGIG (reference sequence). CDR3 bases: TGTGCCTGGGATCTCCGTCGGGGGGGGTCCTACGAGCAGTACTTC. Encoded protein: CAWDLRRGGSYEQYF.

The chain uses TRBV15 and TRBJ2-7; 11 bases align to TRBD2. CDR1 and CDR2 from the germline V gene are LNHNV and YYDKDF (reference sequence). V was pared by 5 bases and J by 6 bases, with 21 bases of the junction left unmatched. This CDR3 is built from 19 residues. CDR3 loop: CATSSSSLPRLAGLFEQYF. CDR3 nucleotide sequence: TGTGCCACCAGCTCCTCATCATTACCGCGACTAGCGGGATTATTCGAGCAGTACTTC.

The chain recombines TRBV5-4 with TRBJ2-3; TRBD1 is a possible D gene (5 bases). This CDR3 contains 14 residues. Germline-derived CDR1 and CDR2 are SGHNT and YYREEE (reference sequence). The V end was cut by 3 bases, the J end by 0 bases, with 8 bases between. This CDR3 reads CASSSGQSTDTQYF. Written as DNA, the CDR3 is TGTGCCAGCAGCTCCGGACAAAGCACAGATACGCAGTATTTT.

V and J are TRBV27 and TRBJ1-1; D is perhaps TRBD1 (5 bases). Germline values: CDR1 MNHEY, CDR2 SMNVEV (reference sequence). CDR3 length: 16 amino acids. The V end lost 7 bases, the J end lost 0 bases, and 18 bases lay between the germline ends. CDR3 region: CASTFVSGSMNTEAFF. As DNA, the CDR3 is TGTGCCAGCACGTTTGTCTCAGGGTCCATGAACACTGAAGCTTTCTTT.

V and J are TRBV2 and TRBJ2-1; 11 bases line up with TRBD2. After removal of 6 bases from V and 7 bases from J, the junction contained 11 bases not matched to a gene. The CDR3 runs to 16 residues. Germline V gene sequence: CDR1 SNHLY, CDR2 FYNNEI. The CDR3 region is CASRESLAGGDNEQFF. DNA for the CDR3: TGTGCCAGCAGAGAGTCTCTAGCGGGAGGTGATAATGAGCAGTTCTTC.

The V and J genes are TRBV5-1 and TRBJ1-1; 7 positions match TRBD1. Trimming cost V 4 bases and J 14 bases; bases outside gene matches: 11. The germline V gene has CDR1 SGHRS and CDR2 YFSETQ. CDR3 size: 12 residues. The CDR3 loop reads CASSTPGQKLFF. The CDR3 nucleotides are TGCGCCAGCAGCACGCCGGGACAGAAACTCTTCTTT. The full variable domain, completed using reference TRBV5-1 and TRBJ1-1, is KAGVTQTPRYLIKTRGQQVTLSCSPISGHRSVSWYQQTPGQGLQFLFEYFSETQRNKGNFPGRFSGRQFSNSRSEMNVSTLELGDSALYLCASSTPGQKLFFGQGTRLTVV.

About this clone itself: Other DNA sequences of this sample code for an identical CDR3. The rearrangement joins TRBV6-5 to TRBJ2-7; unclear D gene. This CDR3 contains 14 residues. Trimming took 0 bases from V and 0 from J, leaving 6 bases between them. Germline CDR1 and CDR2: MNHEY and SVGAGI. The CDR3 sequence: CASSYSGSSYEQYF. The CDR3 DNA reads TGTGCCAGCAGTTACTCGGGCAGCTCCTACGAGCAGTACTTC.

This clone has just a few counts. The rearrangement links TRBV10-3 to TRBJ2-7; 10 bases line up with TRBD2. This CDR3 is 19 amino acids long. V was clipped by 5 bases and J by 3 bases; unmatched bases: 19. The germline V gene encodes CDR1 ENHRY and CDR2 SYGVKD. CDR3 coding DNA: TGTGCCATCAGTCCCCCCAGGTCTCGGGGACTAGCGATTGTCTACGAGCAGTACTTC. Translated, it gives CAISPPRSRGLAIVYEQYF.

This clone has more than one count but fewer than ten. The chain carries TRBV27 and TRBJ2-7; 7 bases are a match to TRBD1. CDR3 length: 14 residues. The V segment lost 5 bases and the J segment 3 bases; nucleotides outside the gene matches: 7. Germline CDR1 MNHEY, CDR2 SMNVEV (reference sequence). The CDR3 sequence: CASSRSTGNYEQYF. The CDR3 DNA follows: TGTGCCAGCAGTCGGTCGACAGGGAACTACGAGCAGTACTTC.

V gene TRBV15 combines with J gene TRBJ2-7; perhaps TRBD2 as D (6 bases). The germline gives CDR1 LNHNV, CDR2 YYDKDF (reference sequence). The CDR3 totals 15 residues. The V end was cut by 1 base, the J end by 3 bases, with 13 bases between. The CDR3 region has the DNA TGTGCCACCAGCAGAGGCGGCGGGATGAACTACGAGCAGTACTTC. It specifies CATSRGGGMNYEQYF. Complete variable domain (other parts from reference TRBV15 and TRBJ2-7): DAMVIQNPRYQVTQFGKPVTLSCSQTLNHNVMYWYQQKSSQAPKLLFHYYDKDFNNEADTPDNFQSRRPNTSFCFLDIRSPGLGDTAMYLCATSRGGGMNYEQYFGPGTRLTVT.

The V and J genes are TRBV5-1 and TRBJ2-2; TRBD1 is a possible D gene (5 bases). Germline loops: CDR1 SGHRS, CDR2 YFSETQ. The length of the CDR3 is 16 residues. The V and J ends lost 3 bases and 3 bases respectively, with 15 bases between them. In DNA, the CDR3 is TGCGCCAGCAGCTCACCGTGGGGCACCCACACCGGGGAGCTGTTTTTT. Translating it yields CASSSPWGTHTGELFF.

This clone has a single count. The J gene is TRBJ1-1, the V gene TRBV24-1; no firm D call. Germline loops: CDR1 KGHDR, CDR2 SFDVKD. The CDR3 loop spans 13 amino acids. With 4 bases removed from V and 1 base from J, the gap between germline ends came to 6 bases. CDR3 loop: CATSESGNTEAFF. CDR3 sequence (DNA): TGTGCCACCAGTGAGTCGGGGAACACTGAAGCTTTCTTT.